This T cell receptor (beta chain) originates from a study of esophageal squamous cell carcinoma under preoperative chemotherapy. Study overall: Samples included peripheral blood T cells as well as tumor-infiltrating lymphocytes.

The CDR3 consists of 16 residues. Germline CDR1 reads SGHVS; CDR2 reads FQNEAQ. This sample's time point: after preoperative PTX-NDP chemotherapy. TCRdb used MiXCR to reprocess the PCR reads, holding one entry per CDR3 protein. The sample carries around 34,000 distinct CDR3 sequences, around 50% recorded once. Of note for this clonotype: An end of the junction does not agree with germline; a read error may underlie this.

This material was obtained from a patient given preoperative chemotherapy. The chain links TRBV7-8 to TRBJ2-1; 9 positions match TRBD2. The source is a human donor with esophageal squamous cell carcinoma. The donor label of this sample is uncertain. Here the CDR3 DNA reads TGTGCGAGCAGCAACCCAGCGGGGGGAGCCGATGACACGCAGTTCTTC. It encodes CASSNPAGGADDTQFF.